These 16 T cell receptor beta chains were all obtained from the same sample, sequenced in a study of blood T cell repertoires in COVID-19. Produced via immunoSEQ multiplex PCR; TCRdb's table is partial and in-frame only. Of around 70,000 clones listed, 88% were seen once; the top ten hold around 2%. The sequenced sample consisted of peripheral blood. The source is a woman of 80 years or more with active or convalescent COVID-19.

V usage is TRBV9 and J usage is TRBJ2-3; TRBD2 might be the D (6 bases). The germline V gene has CDR1 SGDLS and CDR2 YYNGEE. The CDR3 contains 17 residues. Trimming pared 3 bases from V and 0 bases from J, leaving 17 bases between. This chain's CDR3 is CASSAYGGRPSTDTQYF. CDR3 in DNA: TGTGCCAGCAGCGCTTATGGAGGGAGGCCTAGCACAGATACGCAGTATTTT.

The table lists this clone with a count of one. CDR3 loop: CASSPMKAAAEAFF. DNA for the CDR3: TGTGCCAGCTCACCAATGAAGGCGGCTGCTGAAGCTTTCTTT. The chain couples TRBV18 to TRBJ1-1, with D uncertain. The CDR3 is 14 residues long. The V end lost 2 bases, the J end lost 6 bases, and 13 bases lay between the germline ends. The germline CDR1 and CDR2 sequences are KGHSH and LQKENI.

This rearrangement joins TRBV9 to TRBJ1-1, with TRBD1 matching over 7 bases. The CDR3 length is 16 residues. V was pared by 0 bases and J by 3 bases, with 8 bases of the junction left unmatched. Germline CDR1 is SGDLS and CDR2 is YYNGEE. The CDR3 coding sequence is TGTGCCAGCAGCGTAGGGGACAGTTCGGGGGACACTGAAGCTTTCTTT. It is translated as CASSVGDSSGDTEAFF.

The gene calls are TRBV6-6 and TRBJ2-2; 7 bases are a match to TRBD2. This CDR3 spans 15 amino acids. J was trimmed by 6 bases and V by 2 bases; bases with no gene match: 6. In germline, CDR1 is MNHNY, CDR2 SVGAGI (reference sequence). Here the CDR3 DNA reads TGTGCCAGCAGTTACGATGGGGGGGAGTCCGGGGAGCTGTTTTTT. This gives the protein CASSYDGGESGELFF.

This chain joins TRBV7-8 and TRBJ1-5; TRBD1 might be the D (5 bases). CDR1 SGHVS and CDR2 FQNEAQ come from the germline V gene. V was clipped by 4 bases and J by 7 bases, with 11 bases between them. CDR3 length equals 13 residues. DNA of the CDR3: TGTGCCAGCAGCTCCCTCCCAGGGCAGCCCCAGCATTTT. Amino acids: CASSSLPGQPQHF.

This chain links TRBV3-1 (or the pseudogene TRBV3-2) with TRBJ2-1, with D tentatively TRBD2 (6 bases). V was trimmed by 4 bases and J by 10 bases, leaving 23 bases between them. This CDR3 has 16 amino acids. Germline CDR1 LGHDT, CDR2 YNNKEL (reference sequence). DNA for the CDR3: TGTGCCAGCAGCCCACGTTTAAGGGCCCCCGGAGGGGAGCAGTTCTTC. The encoded protein is CASSPRLRAPGGEQFF.

The rearrangement joins TRBV5-1 to TRBJ2-5; D is uncertain. Looked up from germline, CDR1 is SGHRS and CDR2 is YFSETQ. The V end was cut by 1 base, the J end by 1 base, with 8 bases between. This CDR3 has 14 amino acids. CDR3 protein: CASSLLSFQETQYF. The CDR3 DNA reads TGCGCCAGCAGCTTGCTGTCCTTCCAAGAGACCCAGTACTTC.

This chain uses TRBV11-2 with TRBJ1-6, with D possibly matching TRBD1 (5 bases). Germline V gene data show CDR1 as SGHAT and CDR2 as FQNNGV. Trimming removed 5 bases at V and 0 bases at J, with 11 bases between. The CDR3 is 16 amino acids. In DNA, the CDR3 is TGTGCCAGCAGCGATACAGGCAGCTCCTATAATTCACCCCTCCACTTT. Translating gives CASSDTGSSYNSPLHF.

This chain uses TRBV6-6 with TRBJ2-1; 7 bases are shared with TRBD2. The germline V gene has CDR1 MNHNY and CDR2 SVGAGI (reference sequence). The CDR3 consists of 14 residues. V shed 11 bases, J shed 6 bases, and the junction held 13 bases outside the gene matches. CDR3 loop: CARITGGRFNEQFF. The CDR3 nucleotides read TGTGCCCGCATCACGGGAGGCAGGTTCAATGAGCAGTTCTTC.

The rearrangement uses TRBV7-2 and TRBJ1-1, with a tentative D call TRBD1 (6 bases). The CDR3 is made up of 15 amino acids. The V end was cut by 5 bases, the J end by 7 bases, with 20 bases between. In germline, CDR1 is SGHTA, CDR2 FQGNSA. The DNA of the CDR3 is TGTGCCAGCAGCCAACTTACAGGGCTGAGGGGTGAAGCTTTCTTT. This translates into CASSQLTGLRGEAFF.

The chain employs TRBV9 and TRBJ1-2, with 10 bases aligning to TRBD1. Germline V CDR1 and CDR2: SGDLS, YYNGEE. CDR3 length: 16 amino acids. The junction had 8 bases not matched to a gene; V was cut back by 4 bases and J by 2 bases. The CDR3 region is CASSHEGGQGNYGYTF. The CDR3 DNA is TGTGCCAGCAGCCATGAGGGGGGACAGGGGAACTATGGCTACACCTTC.

The rearrangement uses TRBV5-1 and TRBJ2-1; D is possibly TRBD2 (6 bases). Deletions cut 6 bases from V and 7 bases from J, with 14 bases between. The CDR3 is made up of 13 amino acids. Germline V gene sequence: CDR1 SGHRS, CDR2 YFSETQ. In DNA form, the CDR3 reads TGCGCCAGCAAAGGGGACTCCCTTAATGAGCAGTTCTTC. It specifies CASKGDSLNEQFF.

The V call is TRBV14, the J call TRBJ2-1, with D uncertain. The CDR3 runs to 13 residues. V was trimmed by 4 bases and J by 2 bases, leaving 6 bases between them. The germline CDR1 and CDR2 sequences are SGHDN and FVKESK. In DNA form, the CDR3 reads TGTGCCAGCAGCCTACGAGCCTACAATGAGCAGTTCTTC. This encodes CASSLRAYNEQFF.

This chain connects TRBV25-1 to TRBJ2-1; perhaps TRBD2 as D (6 bases). Looked up from germline, CDR1 is MGHDK and CDR2 is SYGVNS. V was pared by 1 base and J by 8 bases, with 12 bases between. The CDR3 has 14 residues. The CDR3 reads CASSEFETRDEQFF. CDR3 coding DNA: TGTGCCAGCAGTGAATTCGAGACTAGGGATGAGCAGTTCTTC.

CDR3 in amino acids: CASNLDRANTEAFF. For the CDR3, the DNA is TGTGCCAGTAACCTGGACAGGGCAAACACTGAAGCTTTCTTT. The genes are TRBV19 and TRBJ1-1; 8 nucleotides agree with TRBD1. This CDR3 is 14 amino acids long. Germline-derived CDR1 and CDR2 are LNHDA and SQIVND (reference sequence). With 7 bases clipped from V and 2 bases from J, the junction kept 6 bases outside the gene matches.

V and J are TRBV3-1 (or the pseudogene TRBV3-2) and TRBJ1-6; TRBD1 agrees at 7 bases. Per the germline V gene, CDR1 is LGHDT and CDR2 is YNNKEL (reference sequence). The V and J ends lost 1 base and 7 bases, in that order; junction bases with no gene match: 7. The CDR3 is 16 residues long. CDR3 DNA sequence: TGTGCCAGCAGCCAAGGATACGGGACAGCGAATTCACCCCTCCACTTT. Translation gives CASSQGYGTANSPLHF.